The 28 T cell receptor beta chains given below trace back to one sample, sequenced in a study of early T cells in non-severe SARS-CoV-2 infection. A single record per CDR3 protein comes from TCRdb applying MiXCR to the 5' RACE reads. Here the sample spans about 29,000 distinct CDR3 sequences, 4.5% being singletons. Material for sequencing was whole blood. These receptors all stem from an adult who was a healthcare worker with PCR-confirmed SARS-CoV-2 infection or an uninfected control (not recorded which).

Of note for this clonotype: Given a much more abundant clone one base away, this may be a read error. The chain is built from TRBV20-1 and TRBJ2-5; TRBD2 matches at 7 bases. Unmatched junction bases numbered 16, after V lost 8 bases and J lost 1 base. CDR1 is DFQATT, CDR2 SNEGSKA, per germline (reference sequence). This CDR3 has 16 amino acids. CDR3 coding DNA: TGCAGTACCCACGGGGGGAGTAGCGGGCTCCAAGAGACCCAGTACTTC. As protein: CSTHGGSSGLQETQYF.

This clonotype was detected only a few times. This chain joins TRBV20-1 and TRBJ2-7; no firm D call. Looked up from germline, CDR1 is DFQATT and CDR2 is SNEGSKA (reference sequence). CDR3 length: 11 residues. The V end lost 3 bases, the J end lost 6 bases, and 9 bases lay between the germline ends. The CDR3 DNA reads TGCAGTGCTAGCCGTCTATCCGAGCAGTACTTC. Encoded protein: CSASRLSEQYF.

This clonotype was seen ten or more times. V and J are TRBV30 and TRBJ2-2, with D uncertain. The germline gives CDR1 GTSNPN, CDR2 SVGIG (reference sequence). The CDR3 extends over 12 amino acids. V lost 5 bases and J 6 bases, leaving 10 bases between the germline ends. CDR3 residues: CAWALAAGELFF. The CDR3 DNA reads TGTGCCTGGGCCCTTGCTGCCGGGGAGCTGTTTTTT.

This clonotype showed up just a few times. The genes are TRBV12-3 or TRBV12-4 and TRBJ2-5, with D possibly TRBD2 on 6 matching bases. The CDR3 is 12 amino acids. V dropped 5 bases and J dropped 13 bases, with 17 bases sitting between them. CDR3 protein: CASSVSSAPPYF. CDR3 nucleotide sequence: TGTGCCAGCAGTGTATCTAGCGCTCCCCCGTACTTC.

V gene TRBV20-1 combines with J gene TRBJ2-3; a possible D gene is TRBD1 (5 bases). Between the trimmed V and J ends, which lost 6 bases and 5 bases, there was a span of 24 bases. Germline assignment: CDR1 DFQATT and CDR2 SNEGSKA (reference sequence). This CDR3 has 16 residues. The DNA of the CDR3 is TGCAGTGCGCATGATTTCCGGGCCCCAAGGGGAGATACGCAGTATTTT. This codes for CSAHDFRAPRGDTQYF.

This clonotype was seen repeatedly, ten times or more. This rearrangement joins TRBV4-1 to TRBJ1-1, with D maybe TRBD1 (5 bases). The CDR3 length is 14 residues. Trimming removed 0 bases from V and 8 bases from J, with 13 bases in between. Germline CDR1 MGHRA, CDR2 YSYEKL. The CDR3 sequence is CASSQDPRGLEAFF. Written as DNA, the CDR3 is TGCGCCAGCAGCCAAGATCCAAGGGGCCTAGAAGCTTTCTTT.

In its sample, this clonotype was seen many times. This chain joins TRBV21-1 and TRBJ2-7; no check of the table's D call, TRBD1, against the DNA was made. TRBV21-1 is a pseudogene locus. The CDR3 consists of 15 residues. For the CDR3, the DNA is TGTGCCAGCAGCAAAACCCCCTTAGACAGCTACGAGCAGTACTTC. Translation: CASSKTPLDSYEQYF.

V gene TRBV6-2 or TRBV6-3 combines with J gene TRBJ2-1; 8 bases fit TRBD1. J was trimmed by 7 bases and V by 6 bases; bases with no gene match: 11. This CDR3 is 15 amino acids long. Germline V gene lookup returns CDR1 MNHEY and CDR2 SVGEGT. The CDR3 here is CASSLPGQVKNEQFF. In DNA, the CDR3 is TGTGCCAGCAGCCTCCCGGGACAGGTGAAGAATGAGCAGTTCTTC.

In DNA form, the CDR3 reads TGTGCCAGCAGTTTTAATCAGGCAGCTAACTATGGCTACACCTTC. Amino acid sequence: CASSFNQAANYGYTF. The rearrangement joins TRBV6-2 or TRBV6-3 to TRBJ1-2, with D unresolved. Germline values: CDR1 MNHEY, CDR2 SVGEGT. This CDR3 has 15 residues. The V end was cut by 4 bases, the J end by 0 bases, with 12 bases between.

The table lists this clonotype with many counts. This chain joins TRBV11-2 and TRBJ2-5; TRBD1 aligns across 9 bases. This CDR3 is built from 16 residues. The V gene end was trimmed by 3 bases and the J gene end by 5 bases; junction bases not matched to a gene: 10. Germline V gene lookup returns CDR1 SGHAT and CDR2 FQNNGV. The CDR3 sequence: CASSLEQGANHETQYF. CDR3 in DNA: TGTGCCAGCAGCTTGGAACAGGGGGCGAATCATGAGACCCAGTACTTC.

This clonotype was observed at least ten times. This chain links TRBV18 with TRBJ2-1; D remains ambiguous. The CDR3 runs 12 residues. Trimming removed 0 bases from V and 9 bases from J, with 6 bases in between. CDR1 is KGHSH, CDR2 LQKENI, per germline. The CDR3 nucleotides read TGTGCCAGCTCACCACCATCTGTTGAGCAGTTCTTC. Translating gives CASSPPSVEQFF.

This clonotype was seen many times. The chain employs TRBV6-5 and TRBJ2-2; either TRBD1 or TRBD2 may supply D (5 bases each). Germline values: CDR1 MNHEY, CDR2 SVGAGI. This CDR3 spans 16 amino acids. Trimming left V 6 bases short and J 1 base short, with 15 bases between. The CDR3 DNA follows: TGTGCCAGCAGACCACCCGGGACGGTGAACACCGGGGAGCTGTTTTTT. It translates to CASRPPGTVNTGELFF.

This clonotype was recorded many times. The chain uses TRBV7-9 and TRBJ1-4; 9 bases match TRBD1. CDR3 length: 19 residues. After removal of 0 bases from V and 0 bases from J, the junction contained 8 bases not matched to a gene. CDR1 and CDR2 (germline): SEHNR, FQNEAQ (reference sequence). CDR3 loop: CASSLARDRGTSTNEKLFF. As DNA, the CDR3 is TGTGCCAGCAGCTTAGCGAGAGACAGGGGGACATCAACTAATGAAAAACTGTTTTTT.

This clonotype appeared many times. The chain recombines TRBV5-1 with TRBJ2-5; 8 bases line up with TRBD1. CDR1 is SGHRS and CDR2 is YFSETQ in the germline V gene. CDR3 size: 16 residues. After removal of 0 bases from V and 4 bases from J, the junction contained 8 bases not matched to a gene. The CDR3 DNA is TGCGCCAGCAGCTTGGGGGCCAGGGGGCTGAGAGAGACCCAGTACTTC. Its protein product is CASSLGARGLRETQYF.

This clonotype was seen ten or more times. This sequence joins TRBV19 and TRBJ2-1; D not resolved. CDR1 is LNHDA and CDR2 is SQIVND in the germline V gene (reference sequence). Trimming stripped 2 bases from V and 9 bases from J, with 14 bases between. This CDR3 region has 14 residues. Here the CDR3 reads CASSISAATSEQFF. For the CDR3, the DNA is TGTGCCAGTAGTATATCCGCTGCGACAAGTGAGCAGTTCTTC. Complete variable domain (other parts from reference TRBV19 and TRBJ2-1): DGGITQSPKYLFRKEGQNVTLSCEQNLNHDAMYWYRQDPGQGLRLIYYSQIVNDFQKGDIAEGYSVSREKKESFPLTVTSAQKNPTAFYLCASSISAATSEQFFGPGTRLTVL.

Worth noting for this clonotype: The CDR3 carries no conserved terminal phenylalanine or tryptophan, so it likely arises from a read error. CDR3 in DNA: TGTGCCATCAGCGCGGGACAGGGGGATGAAAAACTGTTTTTA. Its translation is CAISAGQGDEKLFL. This rearrangement joins TRBV10-3 to TRBJ1-4; 11 nucleotides line up with TRBD1. Germline CDR1 ENHRY, CDR2 SYGVKD. With 6 bases clipped from V and 6 bases from J, the junction kept 3 bases outside the gene matches. The CDR3 is 14 amino acids.

This clonotype was seen a few times. V gene TRBV2 combines with J gene TRBJ2-2; D may be TRBD1 (6 bases). Germline V lookup: CDR1 SNHLY, CDR2 FYNNEI. Trimming left V 8 bases short and J 5 bases short, with 12 bases between. The CDR3 is made up of 13 amino acids. CDR3 amino acids: CASGPRGTGELFF. The CDR3 DNA sequence: TGTGCCAGCGGTCCTAGGGGGACCGGGGAGCTGTTTTTT.

There are many counts of this clonotype. The V call is TRBV5-1, the J call TRBJ2-7; 10 nucleotides align to TRBD1. The CDR3 sequence is 16 residues long. The V gene end was trimmed by 4 bases and the J gene end by 0 bases; junction bases not matched to a gene: 7. Germline values: CDR1 SGHRS, CDR2 YFSETQ. The CDR3 bases are TGCGCCAGCAGCCAGGGTGGGACAGGGGTCTCCTACGAGCAGTACTTC. Amino acid sequence: CASSQGGTGVSYEQYF.

This clonotype was seen at least ten times. The chain joins TRBV20-1 to TRBJ2-1; D is ambiguous. Germline V gene data show CDR1 as DFQATT and CDR2 as SNEGSKA (reference sequence). The CDR3 contains 13 residues. V dropped 4 bases and J dropped 0 bases, with 7 bases sitting between them. This CDR3 reads CSAMGSSYNEQFF. The DNA for the CDR3 is TGCAGTGCTATGGGCAGCTCCTACAATGAGCAGTTCTTC.

The rearrangement uses TRBV30 and TRBJ2-3, with D perhaps being TRBD1 or TRBD2 (5 bases each). From germline, CDR1 is GTSNPN and CDR2 SVGIG (reference sequence). The CDR3 sequence is 17 residues long. V was trimmed by 1 base and J by 2 bases, leaving 19 bases between them. The CDR3 protein is CAWSALLGRGYTDTQYF. As DNA, the CDR3 is TGTGCCTGGAGTGCCCTCCTGGGACGGGGATACACAGATACGCAGTATTTT.

This clonotype has at least ten counts. This chain connects TRBV20-1 to TRBJ2-7; TRBD2 aligns across 15 bases. Germline CDR1 and CDR2: DFQATT and SNEGSKA (reference sequence). With V trimmed by 5 bases and J by 2 bases, 7 bases remained unmatched. The CDR3 totals 16 residues. CDR3 in amino acids: CSASGTSGGPTYEQYF. The CDR3 region has the DNA TGCAGTGCTTCCGGGACTAGCGGGGGGCCGACCTACGAGCAGTACTTC.

There are a few counts of this clonotype. V and J are TRBV7-2 and TRBJ2-1, with 10 bases fitting TRBD2. Trimming removed 4 bases from V and 7 bases from J; junction bases left unmatched: 7. Germline CDR1 and CDR2: SGHTA and FQGNSA. The CDR3 extends over 15 amino acids. The CDR3 region has the DNA TGTGCCAGCAGCTCCCTAGCGGGAGTGGCGAATGAGCAGTTCTTC. Translated: CASSSLAGVANEQFF.

The rearrangement uses TRBV24-1 and TRBJ2-2; D remains unclear. Trimming cost V 1 base and J 6 bases, with 2 bases left between them. This CDR3 contains 12 residues. In germline, CDR1 is KGHDR, CDR2 SFDVKD. The CDR3 reads CATSDFAGELFF. The CDR3 DNA sequence: TGTGCCACCAGTGATTTCGCCGGGGAGCTGTTTTTT.

This rearrangement joins TRBV12-3 or TRBV12-4 to TRBJ2-1; 9 nucleotides agree with TRBD2. The V and J ends lost 5 bases and 8 bases, in that order; junction bases with no gene match: 13. The CDR3 covers 16 residues. In DNA, the CDR3 is TGTGCCAGCAGTACCCCCGAAGAGCGGGAGGCGGATGAGCAGTTCTTC. It specifies CASSTPEEREADEQFF.

Many counts were recorded for this clonotype. The gene calls are TRBV3-1 and TRBJ1-4; 10 bases match TRBD1. The V and J ends lost 4 bases and 8 bases, in that order; junction bases with no gene match: 4. This CDR3 spans 14 amino acids. CDR1 and CDR2 from the germline V gene are LGHDT and YNNKEL (reference sequence). The CDR3 DNA reads as TGTGCCAGCAGCCGTGGACAGGGGGGCGAAAAACTGTTTTTT. Residues: CASSRGQGGEKLFF.

This clonotype was found a few times. The chain has TRBV6-5 and TRBJ1-5; 7 nucleotides match TRBD1. This CDR3 spans 17 amino acids. V gave up 5 bases and J gave up 1 base; unmatched junction bases: 11. The germline CDR1 and CDR2 sequences are MNHEY and SVGAGI. The CDR3 sequence: CASSTQGQWESNQPQHF. In DNA, the CDR3 is TGTGCCAGCAGTACACAGGGACAGTGGGAAAGCAATCAGCCCCAGCATTTT.

In this sample, this clonotype turned up many times. The chain links TRBV12-3 or TRBV12-4 to TRBJ2-1; D is unresolved. With 5 bases removed from V and 9 bases from J, the gap between germline ends came to 17 bases. The CDR3 runs 14 residues. In DNA form, the CDR3 reads TGTGCCAGCAGTACCCGGGTCCGCCGGTTTGAGCAGTTCTTC. Protein: CASSTRVRRFEQFF.

This clonotype was recorded many times. The chain couples TRBV7-9 to TRBJ1-4; the D is unclear. The CDR3 covers 14 residues. Deletions cut 2 bases from V and 8 bases from J, with 12 bases between. CDR1 and CDR2 from the germline V gene are SEHNR and FQNEAQ (reference sequence). In nucleotides, the CDR3 is TGTGCCAGCAGCTTACTGGGGATAGGCGAAAAACTGTTTTTT. This codes for CASSLLGIGEKLFF.